The 5 T cell receptor beta chains listed next were all sequenced from one sample in a study of T-cell memory formation after mild COVID-19 (TCRdb year 2021). Receptors were amplified or captured by 5' RACE. TCRdb names Illumina NovaSeq 6000 as the instrument used. Clones were called with MiXCR by TCRdb after fastp trimmed the public reads at Q25, and only in-frame beta chains were retained. CDR3 protein sequences are deduplicated, and each keeps its most common genes and DNA. The sample records 140,000 to 150,000 distinct CDR3 sequences, 6% to 7% of which are singletons. The ten top clones hold under 2.5% of the sample. Sequenced material: PBMCs or a T cell subset sorted from them (not recorded which). These receptor sequences come from an adult woman who had mild COVID-19 (a few samples of this study predate the infection). The sample titles of this study are shuffled in the database, so cell type and time point are left out; the donor was told from shared clones.

This clonotype was seen a handful of times. This rearrangement joins TRBV6-2 or TRBV6-3 to TRBJ2-1; 7 bases are a match to TRBD2. With 0 bases clipped from V and 7 bases from J, the junction kept 15 bases outside the gene matches. Germline CDR1 is MNHEY and CDR2 is SVGEGT. The CDR3 spans 18 residues. The CDR3 DNA reads TGTGCCAGCAGTTACTCCCTCGCAACACTAGCGAAGCCGAATGAGCAGTTCTTC. This encodes CASSYSLATLAKPNEQFF.

This clonotype was recorded many times. The chain joins TRBV5-1 to TRBJ2-3, with TRBD2 matching over 11 bases. The germline V gene has CDR1 SGHRS and CDR2 YFSETQ. There are 14 residues in the CDR3. V lost 8 bases, J lost 5 bases, and 7 bases stayed unmatched. CDR3 in amino acids: CASTSGSPGDTQYF. In DNA form, the CDR3 reads TGCGCCAGTACTAGCGGGAGTCCCGGAGATACGCAGTATTTT.

This clonotype occurred many times. The rearrangement joins TRBV7-3 to TRBJ1-2; D is unclear. CDR1 SGHTA and CDR2 FQGTGA come from the germline V gene. The CDR3 covers 13 residues. The V and J ends lost 1 base and 4 bases respectively, with 7 bases between them. The CDR3 DNA is TGTGCCAGCAGCTTAAAGGGCAGCTATGGCTACACCTTC. Translation: CASSLKGSYGYTF.

This sequence joins TRBV6-5 and TRBJ1-5; TRBD1 matches at 7 bases. This CDR3 is 15 amino acids long. Germline CDR1 reads MNHEY; CDR2 reads SVGAGI. V was pared by 7 bases and J by 4 bases, with 10 bases of the junction left unmatched. CDR3 in amino acids: CASNLDRPTNQPQHF. The CDR3 nucleotides read TGTGCCAGCAACCTGGACAGGCCAACAAATCAGCCCCAGCATTTT.

The sample holds many counts of this clonotype. V usage is TRBV20-1 and J usage is TRBJ2-5; D unresolved. The CDR3 spans 13 residues. Germline loops: CDR1 DFQATT, CDR2 SNEGSKA (reference sequence). The V end was cut by 0 bases, the J end by 2 bases, with 7 bases between. The CDR3 DNA reads TGCAGTGCTAGAGATCCACAGCAAGAGACCCAGTACTTC. This encodes CSARDPQQETQYF.